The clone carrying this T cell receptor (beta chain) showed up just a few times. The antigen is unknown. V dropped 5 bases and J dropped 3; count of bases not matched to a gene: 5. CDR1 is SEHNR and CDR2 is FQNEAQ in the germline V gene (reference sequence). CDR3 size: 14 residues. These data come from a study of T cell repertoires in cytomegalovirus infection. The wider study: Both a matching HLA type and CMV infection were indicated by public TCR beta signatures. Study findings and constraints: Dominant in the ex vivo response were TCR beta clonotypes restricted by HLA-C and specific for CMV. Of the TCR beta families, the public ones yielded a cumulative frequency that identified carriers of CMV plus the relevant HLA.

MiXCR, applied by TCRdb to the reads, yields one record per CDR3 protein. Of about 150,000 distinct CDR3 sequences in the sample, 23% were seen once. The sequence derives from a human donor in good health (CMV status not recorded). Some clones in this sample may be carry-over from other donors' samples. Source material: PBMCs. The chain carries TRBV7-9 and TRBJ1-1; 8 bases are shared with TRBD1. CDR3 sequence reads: CASSHTQGDTEAFF. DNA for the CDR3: TGTGCCAGCAGCCACACACAGGGGGACACTGAAGCTTTCTTT.